The next 6 T cell receptor beta chains were all read from a single sample in a study of T cells after yellow fever vaccination. In TCRdb, the 5' RACE reads were re-called with MiXCR into one record per CDR3 protein. The sample includes approximately 300,000 distinct CDR3 sequences, about 9.5% of them seen just once. Sequencing was performed on PBMCs, taken on the day of the first yellow fever vaccination. The receptors here all came from a man in his late teens or twenties who received the YFV17D yellow fever vaccine.

At least ten counts were recorded for this clonotype. V usage is TRBV4-3 and J usage is TRBJ2-3, with D uncertain. Per the germline V gene, CDR1 is LGHNA and CDR2 is YSLEER. V shed 1 base and J shed 1 base, with 18 bases lying between them. The CDR3 runs to 18 residues. CDR3 region: CASSQVGQPEIRTDTQYF. For the CDR3, the DNA is TGCGCCAGCAGCCAAGTGGGCCAGCCAGAAATACGCACAGATACGCAGTATTTT.

This clonotype was seen more than once but under ten times. The chain links TRBV6-1 to TRBJ2-7; D is undetermined. The CDR3 extends over 14 amino acids. Trimming took off 6 bases at V and 7 bases at J, with 19 bases between the two ends. The V gene's germline CDR1 is MNHNS and CDR2 SASEGT. The CDR3 coding sequence is TGTGCCAGCAGACACGAACTTTTATCGGGTGAGCAGTACGTC. This gives the protein CASRHELLSGEQYV.

V usage is TRBV7-2 and J usage is TRBJ1-1; 7 positions agree with TRBD1. CDR3 size: 15 residues. V lost 7 bases, J lost 3 bases, and 11 bases stayed unmatched. Germline V lookup: CDR1 SGHTA, CDR2 FQGNSA. In DNA form, the CDR3 reads TGTGCCAGCATGTTGACAGGGTGGTCCCACACTGAAGCTTTCTTT. Translating it yields CASMLTGWSHTEAFF. Complete variable domain (other parts from reference TRBV7-2 and TRBJ1-1): GAGVSQSPSNKVTEKGKDVELRCDPISGHTALYWYRQSLGQGLEFLIYFQGNSAPDKSGLPSDRFSAERTGGSVSTLTIQRTQQEDSAVYLCASMLTGWSHTEAFFGQGTRLTVV.

In its sample, this clonotype was seen a few times. The CDR3 nucleotides read TGTGCCAGCAGCCACTCCGGGACAGGGCGCAATGAGCAGTTCTTC. Its translation: CASSHSGTGRNEQFF. The genes are TRBV3-1 and TRBJ2-1; 9 bases agree with TRBD1. Germline V gene lookup returns CDR1 LGHDT and CDR2 YNNKEL (reference sequence). This CDR3 has 15 residues. Trimming took 3 bases from V and 6 from J; bases not matched to a gene: 6.

This rearrangement joins TRBV6-2 or TRBV6-3 to TRBJ2-3, with D possibly being TRBD1 (5 bases). Germline assignment: CDR1 MNHEY and CDR2 SVGEGT. The ends were cut back, 5 bases at V and 9 bases at J, with 9 bases in the middle. This CDR3 spans 11 amino acids. The CDR3 loop is CASSRTITQYF. The CDR3 bases are TGTGCCAGCAGTCGGACAATCACGCAGTATTTT.

This clonotype was seen more than once but under ten times. V usage is TRBV19 and J usage is TRBJ1-5; D is possibly TRBD1 (5 bases). V was shortened by 3 bases and J by 4 bases, with 7 bases between the two germline ends. Germline CDR1 is LNHDA and CDR2 is SQIVND (reference sequence). The CDR3 has 13 amino acids. The CDR3 region has the DNA TGTGCCAGTAGTATGACAGTTAATCAGCCCCAGCATTTT. It encodes CASSMTVNQPQHF.